This T cell receptor (beta chain) was captured by sequencing in a study of blood T cells in healthy people across ages. About the research overall: Per two T cells, about one barcoded beta molecule was captured through template switching.

The germline CDR1 and CDR2 sequences are MDHEN and SYDVKM. The CDR3 totals 13 residues. Comment on this clonotype: Its antigen is still unknown.

A second PCR, run for roughly 7 to 12 cycles, used a sample-barcoded 5' primer plus a J-beta primer mix. A tag from a template-switch adaptor with 12 random nucleotides marked each cDNA molecule. MiXCR was run by TCRdb on the 5' RACE reads, yielding one entry per CDR3 protein. Here the sample spans hundreds of thousands of distinct CDR3 sequences, under 65% being singletons. Each sample provided at least 6 micrograms of extracted total RNA. Study-level results: Long-lived donors carried more naive CD4+ cells and greater diversity than aged donors.

The sample taken for sequencing was blood. V gene TRBV28 combines with J gene TRBJ2-7, with D perhaps matching TRBD1 or TRBD2 (6 bases each). The end of the DNA fits TRBJ2-5 better, so the J call may be wrong. The TCR sequence derives from a man in his sixties in good health. The CDR3: CASSSTGRETQYF. The CDR3 nucleotides are TGTGCCAGCAGTTCCACAGGGAGGGAGACCCAGTACTTC.